This T cell receptor beta chain was sequenced in a study of cytomegalovirus exposure and HLA in healthy donors. Study overall: An early data release held tens of millions of unique TCRs from HLA-typed donors.

V lost 4 bases and J 4 bases, leaving 20 bases between the germline ends. The CDR3 extends over 16 amino acids. Per the germline V gene, CDR1 is SGDLS and CDR2 is YYNGEE. Remarks on this clone: What it binds is not known.

Study conclusions and caveats: Beyond CMV serostatus, there was no information to go on about immune exposure. Researchers reported in a later analysis that a missense DCLRE1C variant was tied to TCR beta V- and J-gene trimming.

This PCR relied on a set of 60 Vbeta primers and 13 Jbeta primers. Sequenced by immunoSEQ multiplex PCR; TCRdb stores in-frame clones only, minus some. In the table there are 150,000 or so clones, 70% to 90% of which are singletons. This chain links TRBV9 with TRBJ1-1; possible D gene TRBD1, 5 bases. The clonotype comes from a man between 18 and 29 years old in good health and CMV-seropositive. Sequencing was done on a sample of PBMCs. In DNA, the CDR3 is TGTGCCAGCAGCCCGGGGGAGATAATTAGAGGCACTGAAGCTTTCTTT. Protein product: CASSPGEIIRGTEAFF. The full variable domain, its missing parts supplied by reference TRBV9 and TRBJ1-1, is DSGVTQTPKHLITATGQRVTLRCSPRSGDLSVYWYQQSLDQGLQFLIQYYNGEERAKGNILERFSAQQFPDLHSELNLSSLELGDSALYFCASSPGEIIRGTEAFFGQGTRLTVV.